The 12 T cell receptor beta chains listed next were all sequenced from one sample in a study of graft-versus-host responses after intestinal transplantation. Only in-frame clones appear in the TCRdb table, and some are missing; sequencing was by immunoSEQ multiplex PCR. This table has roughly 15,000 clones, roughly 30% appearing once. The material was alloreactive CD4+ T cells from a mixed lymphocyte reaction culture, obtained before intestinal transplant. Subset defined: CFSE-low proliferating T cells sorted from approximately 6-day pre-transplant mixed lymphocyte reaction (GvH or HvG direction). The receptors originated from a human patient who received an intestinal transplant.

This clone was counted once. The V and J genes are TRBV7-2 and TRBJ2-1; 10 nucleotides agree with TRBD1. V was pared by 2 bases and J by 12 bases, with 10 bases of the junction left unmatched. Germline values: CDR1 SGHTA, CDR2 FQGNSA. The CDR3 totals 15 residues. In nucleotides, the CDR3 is TGTGCCAGCAGCTTAAGGACAGGGGGATTGAGCGTGCAGTTCTTC. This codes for CASSLRTGGLSVQFF.

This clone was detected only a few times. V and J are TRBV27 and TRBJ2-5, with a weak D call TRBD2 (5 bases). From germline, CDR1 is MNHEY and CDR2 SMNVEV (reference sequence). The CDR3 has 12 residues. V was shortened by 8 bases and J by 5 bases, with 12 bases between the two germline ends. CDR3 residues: CASGRRGETQYF. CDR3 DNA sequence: TGTGCCAGCGGGCGACGAGGGGAGACCCAGTACTTC.

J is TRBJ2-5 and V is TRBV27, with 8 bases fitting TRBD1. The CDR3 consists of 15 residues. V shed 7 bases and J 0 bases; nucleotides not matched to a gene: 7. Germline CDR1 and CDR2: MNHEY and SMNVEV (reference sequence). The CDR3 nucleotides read TGTGCCAGCACCCAGACAGGGGCTTACCAAGAGACCCAGTACTTC. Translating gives CASTQTGAYQETQYF.

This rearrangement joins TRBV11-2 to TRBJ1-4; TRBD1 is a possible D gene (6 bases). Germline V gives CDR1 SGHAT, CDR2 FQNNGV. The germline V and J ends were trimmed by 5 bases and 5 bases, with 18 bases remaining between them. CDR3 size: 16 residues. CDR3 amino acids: CASSDRGQLHNEKLFF. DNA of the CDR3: TGTGCCAGCAGCGACCGTGGACAGCTCCACAATGAAAAACTGTTTTTT.

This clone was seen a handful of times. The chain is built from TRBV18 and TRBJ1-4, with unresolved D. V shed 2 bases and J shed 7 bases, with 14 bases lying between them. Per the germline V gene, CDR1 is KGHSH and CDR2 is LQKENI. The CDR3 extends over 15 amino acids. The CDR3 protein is CASSPIGPTGEKLFF. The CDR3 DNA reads TGTGCCAGCTCACCAATCGGACCAACTGGTGAAAAACTGTTTTTT.

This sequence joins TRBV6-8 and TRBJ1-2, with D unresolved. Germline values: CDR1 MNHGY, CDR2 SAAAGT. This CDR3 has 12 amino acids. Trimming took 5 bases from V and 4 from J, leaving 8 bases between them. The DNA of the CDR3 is TGTGCCAGCAGTGCCTCAGGCTATGGCTACACCTTC. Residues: CASSASGYGYTF.

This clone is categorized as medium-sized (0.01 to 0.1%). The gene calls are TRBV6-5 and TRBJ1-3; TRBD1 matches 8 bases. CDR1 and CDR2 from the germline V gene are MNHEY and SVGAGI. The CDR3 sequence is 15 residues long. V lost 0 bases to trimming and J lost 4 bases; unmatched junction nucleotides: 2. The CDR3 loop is CASSYSTGDGNTIYF. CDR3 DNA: TGTGCCAGCAGTTACTCGACAGGGGACGGAAACACCATATATTTT.

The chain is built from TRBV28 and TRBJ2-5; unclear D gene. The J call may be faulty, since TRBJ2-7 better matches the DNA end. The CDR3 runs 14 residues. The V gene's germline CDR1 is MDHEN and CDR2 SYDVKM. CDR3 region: CASSFPGSPYEQYF. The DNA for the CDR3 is TGTGCCAGCAGTTTCCCCGGGTCCCCCTACGAGCAGTACTTC.

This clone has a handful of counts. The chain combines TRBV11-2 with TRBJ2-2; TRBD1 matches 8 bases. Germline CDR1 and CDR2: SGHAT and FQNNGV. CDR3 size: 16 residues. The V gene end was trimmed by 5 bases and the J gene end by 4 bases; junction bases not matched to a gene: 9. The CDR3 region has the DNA TGTGCCAGCAGCCTCTTCTTGACAGGGGTCACCGGGGAGCTGTTTTTT. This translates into CASSLFLTGVTGELFF.

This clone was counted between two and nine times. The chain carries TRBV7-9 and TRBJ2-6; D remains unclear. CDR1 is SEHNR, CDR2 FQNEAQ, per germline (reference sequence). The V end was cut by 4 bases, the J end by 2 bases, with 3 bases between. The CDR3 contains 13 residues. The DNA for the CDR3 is TGTGCCAGCAGCTCGGCTGGGGCCAACGTCCTGACTTTC. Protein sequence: CASSSAGANVLTF.

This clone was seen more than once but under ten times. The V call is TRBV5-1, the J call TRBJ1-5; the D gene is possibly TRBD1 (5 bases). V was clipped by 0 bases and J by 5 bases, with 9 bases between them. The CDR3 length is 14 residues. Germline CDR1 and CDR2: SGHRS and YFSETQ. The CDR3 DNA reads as TGCGCCAGCAGCTTGGGTGCAGGGTATCAGCCCCAGCATTTT. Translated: CASSLGAGYQPQHF.

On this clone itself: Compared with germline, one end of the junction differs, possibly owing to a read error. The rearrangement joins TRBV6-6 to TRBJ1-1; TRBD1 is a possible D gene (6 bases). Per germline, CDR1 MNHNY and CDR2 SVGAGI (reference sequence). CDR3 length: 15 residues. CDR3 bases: TGTGCCATCAGTGAGTCGGGGGGCATGAACACTGAAGCTTTCTTT. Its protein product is CAISESGGMNTEAFF.